One sample yielded the 8 T cell receptor beta chains listed below, sequenced in a study of PD-1 blockade in mismatch repair-deficient tumors. Assay: immunoSEQ multiplex PCR; the TCRdb copy retains only in-frame clones and omits some. The data show more than 85,000 clones, 65% to 85% seen once. The material sequenced was peripheral blood, taken about eight months after starting pembrolizumab. All receptors come from an adult with mismatch repair-deficient cancer.

The J gene is TRBJ1-1, the V gene TRBV6-5; tentatively, D is TRBD1 (6 bases). Between the trimmed V and J ends, which lost 4 bases and 4 bases, there was a span of 10 bases. The length of the CDR3 is 13 residues. Germline V lookup: CDR1 MNHEY, CDR2 SVGAGI. The CDR3 DNA reads as TGTGCCAGCAGTTCGTACAGGGTCACTGAAGCTTTCTTT. It specifies CASSSYRVTEAFF.

The chain combines TRBV6-5 with TRBJ2-3; D is undetermined. The length of the CDR3 is 13 residues. CDR1 and CDR2 from the germline V gene are MNHEY and SVGAGI. V lost 6 bases and J 1 base, leaving 8 bases between the germline ends. CDR3 sequence (DNA): TGTGCCAGCAGGGAAGTTGGCACAGATACGCAGTATTTT. Residues: CASREVGTDTQYF.

This clone was seen more than once but under ten times. Within the sample, other DNA sequences also encode this same CDR3. The rearrangement uses TRBV30 and TRBJ1-3, with D uncertain. Looked up from germline, CDR1 is GTSNPN and CDR2 is SVGIG (reference sequence). The CDR3 is 12 residues long. The ends were cut back, 0 bases at V and 4 bases at J, with 4 bases in the middle. CDR3 sequence reads: CAWSVRGNTIYF. CDR3 coding DNA: TGTGCCTGGAGTGTCAGGGGAAACACCATATATTTT.

The CDR3 region has the DNA TGTGCCAGCAGCTTACCCCGGGGACTAGCGGGAGTCAATGAGCAGTTCTTC. Its protein is CASSLPRGLAGVNEQFF. The chain couples TRBV5-4 to TRBJ2-1; 14 bases are a match to TRBD2. The CDR3 consists of 17 residues. Germline V gene lookup returns CDR1 SGHNT and CDR2 YYREEE (reference sequence). V dropped 2 bases and J dropped 6; count of bases not matched to a gene: 7.

V gene TRBV12-5 combines with J gene TRBJ1-1; no clear D gene. V was shortened by 7 bases and J by 2 bases, with 5 bases between the two germline ends. Germline CDR1 and CDR2: LGHNT and FRNRAP. The CDR3 extends over 11 amino acids. The CDR3 DNA sequence: TGTGCTAGTGCCTACAACACTGAAGCTTTCTTT. Its protein is CASAYNTEAFF. Variable domain in full (rest from reference TRBV12-5 and TRBJ1-1): DARVTQTPRHKVTEMGQEVTMRCQPILGHNTVFWYRQTMMQGLELLAYFRNRAPLDDSGMPKDRFSAEMPDATLATLKIQPSEPRDSAVYFCASAYNTEAFFGQGTRLTVV.

This clone has at least ten counts. The rearrangement joins TRBV6-5 to TRBJ2-7; 7 nucleotides agree with TRBD1. Germline CDR1 MNHEY, CDR2 SVGAGI. V lost 5 bases to trimming and J lost 2 bases; unmatched junction nucleotides: 6. The CDR3 is made up of 14 amino acids. CDR3 residues: CASSKDRPPYEQYF. The CDR3 nucleotides read TGTGCCAGCAGTAAGGACAGGCCCCCCTACGAGCAGTACTTC.

This clone came up a few times. V is TRBV19 and J is TRBJ2-7; 13 bases align to TRBD2. Germline assignment: CDR1 LNHDA and CDR2 SQIVND (reference sequence). The CDR3 consists of 17 residues. The ends lost 4 bases at V and 3 bases at J; junction bases unmatched: 9. The CDR3: CASSTPGLAGPNYEQYF. CDR3 coding DNA: TGTGCCAGTAGTACCCCGGGACTAGCGGGGCCAAACTACGAGCAGTACTTC.

The chain combines TRBV7-9 with TRBJ2-2; 10 positions match TRBD2. The V gene's germline CDR1 is SEHNR and CDR2 FQNEAQ (reference sequence). With V trimmed by 5 bases and J by 1 base, 4 bases remained unmatched. The CDR3 is made up of 16 amino acids. This CDR3 is CASSVVAGGNTGELFF. The CDR3 region has the DNA TGTGCCAGCAGCGTCGTAGCGGGAGGGAACACCGGGGAGCTGTTTTTT.